This T cell receptor (beta chain) was observed in a study of patients and donors after allogeneic stem cell transplantation. The CDR3 has 14 residues. Trimming left V 10 bases short and J 0 bases short, with 15 bases between. Per the germline V gene, CDR1 is MNHNS and CDR2 is SASEGT. In TCRdb, the RT-PCR reads were re-called with MiXCR into one record per CDR3 protein. The sample contains about a million distinct CDR3 sequences, under 20% of which appear only once. The sequencing input was blood, either unsorted or a sorted T cell fraction (not recorded which). V gene TRBV6-1 combines with J gene TRBJ1-1; a weak D match, TRBD1 (6 bases). The sequence derives from a human donor who was either an allogeneic HSCT recipient or a stem cell or donor lymphocyte infusion donor (not recorded which). It is not recorded whose cells these are; they may come from a transplant donor. CDR3 in DNA: TGTGCCACCCTCCCGGGGGACATGAACACTGAAGCTTTCTTT. Translated: CATLPGDMNTEAFF.